This entry concerns a single TCR beta chain. Sequencing used immunoSEQ multiplex PCR; TCRdb keeps in-frame clones, though not all of them. The sample yields 200,000 to 300,000 clones, about 87% seen once. The germline V gene encodes CDR1 SGHDT and CDR2 YYEEEE. This CDR3 comprises 13 residues. Trimming took 2 bases from V and 1 from J, leaving 6 bases between them. The data stem from a study of blood T cell repertoires in COVID-19. The J gene is TRBJ2-5, the V gene TRBV5-6, with D possibly being TRBD1 (5 bases). The source of this sequence is a woman in her twenties or thirties with COVID-19, enrolled during active disease. Sequenced: peripheral blood. CDR3 sequence (DNA): TGTGCCAGCAGCTTCGACAGCCAAGAGACCCAGTACTTC. Its translation is CASSFDSQETQYF.